This TCR beta chain was sequenced in a study of blood T cell repertoires in COVID-19. In the authors' methods: Counts of nucleated cells, estimated from reference gene primer amplification, were obtained. TCRdb's table, derived via immunoSEQ multiplex PCR, lists solely in-frame clones and lacks some. V and J calls plus clone size are reproduced from that table; the DNA served to infer D and trimming. The data hold some 150,000 clones, with about 80% observed a single time. CDR1 is MDHEN, CDR2 SYDVKM, per germline. Trimming left V 5 bases short and J 7 bases short, with 18 bases between. The CDR3 length is 15 residues. This clone came up once.

Sequenced: peripheral blood. V is TRBV28 and J is TRBJ1-5; possibly TRBD1 for D (6 bases). This receptor was obtained from a human donor in a cohort sampled during active COVID-19. CDR3 DNA: TGTGCCAGCAGTCCCGGGTGGGGGGGGCAACAGCCCCAGCATTTT. It translates to CASSPGWGGQQPQHF.